This T cell receptor (beta chain) emerged from a study of identical twins. The study, taken as a whole, reports: Invariant MAIT and iNKT cells could partly confound zero-insertion analyses.

TCRdb reanalysed the 5' RACE reads using MiXCR and keeps one entry per CDR3 protein. Of roughly 540,000 distinct CDR3 sequences listed, 20% to 25% are singletons. Turning to this clonotype: Its target is unknown.

This CDR3 contains 15 residues. Germline V gene sequence: CDR1 SEHNR, CDR2 FQNEAQ (reference sequence). The V gene end was trimmed by 5 bases and the J gene end by 5 bases; junction bases not matched to a gene: 8. These data were also reused for a study on T cells expressing NK-cell markers. In that study: The study drew TCR beta repertoires from sorted CD3+CD56+NKG2C+, CD3+CD56+NKG2C- and CD3+CD56-NKG2C+ T cells. A few donors likewise had their CD3+CD56-NKG2C+ fraction led by these clonotypes. Certain NKG2C+ T cell clones were expanded, and their HCMV specificity remained unclear.

The receptor comes from a young woman in good health. Material for sequencing was CD4+ T cells sorted from blood. The rearrangement uses TRBV7-9 and TRBJ2-3; 9 positions agree with TRBD1. The CDR3 DNA reads TGTGCCAGCAGCGGGGGGACAGGGATTGGAGATACGCAGTATTTT. Translated: CASSGGTGIGDTQYF.